One and the same sample provided the 23 T cell receptor beta chains below, sequenced in a study of cytomegalovirus exposure and HLA in healthy donors. Profiled with immunoSEQ multiplex PCR; TCRdb holds only in-frame clones, not every one. The repertoire holds over 110,000 clones, with about 83% as singletons. Sequencing used PBMCs. All receptors derive from a young woman in good health and CMV-seronegative.

This chain connects TRBV19 to TRBJ1-2; 8 positions agree with TRBD1. Germline V gives CDR1 LNHDA, CDR2 SQIVND (reference sequence). The J segment lost 4 bases and the V segment lost 8 bases, leaving 12 bases of the junction unmatched. The CDR3 consists of 15 residues. DNA for the CDR3: TGTGCCAGTCGGAGGGTCGCAGGGGGCCGCTATGGCTACACCTTC. Translating it yields CASRRVAGGRYGYTF.

About this clone: The same CDR3 also results from other DNA sequences found in this sample. The V call is TRBV19, the J call TRBJ1-1; no definite D call. Germline loops: CDR1 LNHDA, CDR2 SQIVND (reference sequence). The CDR3 is 14 residues long. V was shortened by 3 bases and J by 0 bases, with 8 bases between the two germline ends. The CDR3 reads CASSIGGLNTEAFF. The CDR3 coding sequence is TGTGCCAGTAGTATCGGAGGGTTGAACACTGAAGCTTTCTTT.

The genes are TRBV10-2 and TRBJ1-4, with D unresolved. This CDR3 spans 14 amino acids. CDR1 is WSHSY and CDR2 is SAAADI in the germline V gene. V lost 6 bases, J lost 7 bases, and 15 bases lay in between. CDR3 sequence reads: CASRLRRASEKLFF. The CDR3 nucleotides read TGCGCCAGCAGGCTGAGGAGGGCTAGTGAAAAACTGTTTTTT.

The chain carries TRBV30 and TRBJ1-1, with no clear D. The CDR3 consists of 13 residues. Trimming left V 2 bases short and J 4 bases short, with 11 bases between. Germline assignment: CDR1 GTSNPN and CDR2 SVGIG (reference sequence). The CDR3, as DNA: TGTGCCTGGAGTAGAGGGAGTGGCACTGAAGCTTTCTTT. Translation gives CAWSRGSGTEAFF.

This clone was seen once. The chain couples TRBV5-1 to TRBJ2-2, with TRBD1 matching over 9 bases. Per germline, CDR1 SGHRS and CDR2 YFSETQ. This CDR3 is 16 amino acids long. With V trimmed by 3 bases and J by 5 bases, 8 bases remained unmatched. The CDR3 nucleotides read TGCGCCAGCAGCTGGGCCGGGACAGGGAATACCGGGGAGCTGTTTTTT. This translates into CASSWAGTGNTGELFF.

The chain couples TRBV29-1 to TRBJ2-3, with D possibly TRBD2 on 6 matching bases. The V and J ends lost 3 bases and 0 bases respectively, with 10 bases between them. The CDR3 covers 14 residues. Looked up from germline, CDR1 is SQVTM and CDR2 is ANQGSEA. The DNA of the CDR3 is TGCAGCGTTGAGCGGGGTACTAGCACAGATACGCAGTATTTT. This gives the protein CSVERGTSTDTQYF.

The chain carries TRBV11-3 and TRBJ2-1; 10 bases match TRBD2. The CDR3 spans 15 residues. V lost 0 bases, J lost 8 bases, and 4 bases stayed unmatched. CDR1 is SGHNT and CDR2 is YENEEA in the germline V gene. The CDR3 DNA reads as TGTGCCAGCAGCTTAGACGGGACTAGCGTCCATGAGCAGTTCTTC. This translates into CASSLDGTSVHEQFF.

V and J are TRBV10-3 and TRBJ1-2; D might be TRBD1 (6 bases). Germline V CDR1 and CDR2: ENHRY, SYGVKD. The V end lost 4 bases, the J end lost 7 bases, and 13 bases lay between the germline ends. The CDR3 is made up of 13 amino acids. CDR3 nucleotide sequence: TGTGCCATCAGTGGGACAGCCCCGGTTGGCTACACCTTC. Translation: CAISGTAPVGYTF.

The chain recombines TRBV28 with TRBJ1-2; 9 positions agree with TRBD1. The CDR3 is 15 residues long. Trimming removed 5 bases from V and 6 bases from J; junction bases left unmatched: 10. Looked up from germline, CDR1 is MDHEN and CDR2 is SYDVKM. The CDR3 DNA is TGTGCCAGCAGTCTCACCGGGACAGGGAACGATGGCTACACCTTC. Translation: CASSLTGTGNDGYTF.

Only one count was recorded for this clone. A much bigger clone sits one base away, suggesting this may be a read error. The V and J genes are TRBV6-5 and TRBJ1-1, with 10 nucleotides matching TRBD1. V lost 7 bases and J lost 2; bases outside the gene matches: 4. Germline V gene sequence: CDR1 MNHEY, CDR2 SVGAGI. CDR3 size: 14 residues. CDR3 sequence (DNA): TGTGCCAGCACCTTGACAGGGGGCAACACTGAAGCTTTCTTT. Protein: CASTLTGGNTEAFF.

The chain couples TRBV29-1 to TRBJ2-3; 7 bases map to TRBD1. The germline gives CDR1 SQVTM, CDR2 ANQGSEA. J was trimmed by 3 bases and V by 6 bases; bases with no gene match: 3. CDR3 length equals 12 residues. The CDR3: CSVQGDTDTQYF. The CDR3 nucleotides are TGCAGCGTCCAGGGGGATACAGATACGCAGTATTTT.

This clone was found once. The chain is built from TRBV15 and TRBJ1-3; 9 nucleotides line up with TRBD1. This CDR3 spans 18 amino acids. V shed 1 base and J 0 bases; nucleotides not matched to a gene: 7. CDR1 and CDR2 (germline): LNHNV, YYDKDF (reference sequence). CDR3 DNA sequence: TGTGCCACCAGCAGAGGAAGGACAGGGGTGGGCTCTGGAAACACCATATATTTT. Encoded protein: CATSRGRTGVGSGNTIYF.

This chain links TRBV5-6 with TRBJ2-3, with TRBD1 as a possible D gene (5 bases). Trimming removed 4 bases at V and 2 bases at J, with 11 bases between. The V gene's germline CDR1 is SGHDT and CDR2 YYEEEE. This CDR3 spans 14 amino acids. The CDR3 DNA reads as TGTGCCAGCAGCCAGGGCCCTCCCACAGATACGCAGTATTTT. Translating it yields CASSQGPPTDTQYF.

This clone was detected only once. V gene TRBV7-2 combines with J gene TRBJ1-1, with D unclear. Germline lookup yields CDR1 SGHTA and CDR2 FQGNSA. V gave up 2 bases and J gave up 7 bases, with 17 bases separating them. This CDR3 region has 15 residues. DNA of the CDR3: TGTGCCAGCAGCTTAATTCCAGGCGCCACCGTTGAAGCTTTCTTT. Its protein product is CASSLIPGATVEAFF.

The chain couples TRBV10-1 to TRBJ1-3; D is unresolved. Germline CDR1 is WNHNN and CDR2 is SYGVQD (reference sequence). V was pared by 0 bases and J by 0 bases, with 3 bases between. This CDR3 is built from 14 residues. CDR3 sequence: CASSESLSGNTIYF. For the CDR3, the DNA is TGCGCCAGCAGTGAGTCACTCTCTGGAAACACCATATATTTT.

The V gene is TRBV7-3, the J gene TRBJ1-1, with TRBD1 matching over 10 bases. Trimming removed 5 bases from V and 13 bases from J; junction bases left unmatched: 13. Germline values: CDR1 SGHTA, CDR2 FQGTGA. CDR3 length equals 14 residues. CDR3 sequence (DNA): TGTGCCAGCAGCCCGACGGGACAGGGGAAGGAAAATTTCTTT. It yields the protein CASSPTGQGKENFF. Combining the CDR3 with reference TRBV7-3 and TRBJ1-1 gives the whole variable domain GAGVSQTPSNKVTEKGKYVELRCDPISGHTALYWYRQSLGQGPEFLIYFQGTGAADDSGLPNDRFFAVRPEGSVSTLKIQRTERGDSAVYLCASSPTGQGKENFFGQGTRLTVV.

This clone appeared a single time. The V and J genes are TRBV28 and TRBJ2-2, with TRBD1 matching 10 bases. Per the germline V gene, CDR1 is MDHEN and CDR2 is SYDVKM. The CDR3 is 16 residues long. Germline trimming cut 6 bases from V and 4 bases from J; bases unmatched to any gene: 8. CDR3: CASSDSGQGSTGELFF. The CDR3 coding sequence is TGTGCCAGCAGCGACTCGGGACAGGGGTCCACCGGGGAGCTGTTTTTT.

The V call is TRBV5-6, the J call TRBJ1-6; D is possibly TRBD1 (6 bases). CDR3 length: 15 residues. Trimming left V 0 bases short and J 3 bases short, with 7 bases between. The germline V gene has CDR1 SGHDT and CDR2 YYEEEE. DNA of the CDR3: TGTGCCAGCAGCTTGGCGGGACACTATAATTCACCCCTCCACTTT. It yields the protein CASSLAGHYNSPLHF. Full variable domain (remainder filled in from reference TRBV5-6 and TRBJ1-6): DAGVTQSPTHLIKTRGQQVTLRCSPKSGHDTVSWYQQALGQGPQFIFQYYEEEERQRGNFPDRFSGHQFPNYSSELNVNALLLGDSALYLCASSLAGHYNSPLHFGNGTRLTVT.

V is TRBV5-1 and J is TRBJ2-5; 12 positions agree with TRBD2. This CDR3 region has 15 residues. The ends lost 4 bases at V and 5 bases at J; junction bases unmatched: 6. In germline, CDR1 is SGHRS, CDR2 YFSETQ. The CDR3 DNA is TGCGCCAGCAGCCCAGGACTAGCGGGGAGTGAGACCCAGTACTTC. The encoded protein is CASSPGLAGSETQYF.

The chain carries TRBV19 and TRBJ1-5; D is undetermined. The CDR3 extends over 14 amino acids. Trimming removed 2 bases at V and 8 bases at J, with 13 bases between. The germline gives CDR1 LNHDA, CDR2 SQIVND (reference sequence). CDR3 in DNA: TGTGCCAGTAGTATACGGTCCAGGTGGGAGCCCCAGCATTTT. It specifies CASSIRSRWEPQHF.

The J gene is TRBJ2-3, the V gene TRBV11-2; D possibly corresponds to TRBD2 (6 bases). V was pared by 7 bases and J by 0 bases, with 11 bases between. The V gene's germline CDR1 is SGHAT and CDR2 FQNNGV. CDR3 size: 14 residues. The CDR3: CASNTGRSTDTQYF. In nucleotides, the CDR3 is TGTGCCAGCAACACGGGGAGGAGCACAGATACGCAGTATTTT.

This clone was seen once. The V and J genes are TRBV28 and TRBJ1-5; 8 positions agree with TRBD1. The J segment lost 5 bases and the V segment lost 6 bases, leaving 6 bases of the junction unmatched. This CDR3 is 14 amino acids long. Germline V CDR1 and CDR2: MDHEN, SYDVKM. The CDR3 DNA reads TGTGCCAGCAGGCAGGGGGCGCGGGATCAGCCCCAGCATTTT. Residues: CASRQGARDQPQHF.

The J gene is TRBJ1-4, the V gene TRBV19; weak D call: TRBD1 (5 bases). Trimming took off 5 bases at V and 3 bases at J, with 16 bases between the two ends. The CDR3 extends over 16 amino acids. The V gene's germline CDR1 is LNHDA and CDR2 SQIVND (reference sequence). In DNA form, the CDR3 reads TGTGCCAGTAGTCGAGACGCGGGGCTTGCTAATGAAAAACTGTTTTTT. It specifies CASSRDAGLANEKLFF.